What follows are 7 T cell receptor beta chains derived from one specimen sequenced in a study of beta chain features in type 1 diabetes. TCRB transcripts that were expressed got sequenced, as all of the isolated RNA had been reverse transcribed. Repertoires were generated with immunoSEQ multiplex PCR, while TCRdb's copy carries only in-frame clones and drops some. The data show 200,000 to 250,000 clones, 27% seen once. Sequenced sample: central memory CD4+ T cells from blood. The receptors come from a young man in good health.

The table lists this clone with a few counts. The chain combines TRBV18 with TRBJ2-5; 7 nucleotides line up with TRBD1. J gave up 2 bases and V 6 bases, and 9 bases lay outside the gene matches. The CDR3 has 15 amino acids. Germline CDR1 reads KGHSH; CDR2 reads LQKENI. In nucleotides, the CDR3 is TGTGCCAGCTCCGGACGGACAGGAGCTCAAGAGACCCAGTACTTC. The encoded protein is CASSGRTGAQETQYF.

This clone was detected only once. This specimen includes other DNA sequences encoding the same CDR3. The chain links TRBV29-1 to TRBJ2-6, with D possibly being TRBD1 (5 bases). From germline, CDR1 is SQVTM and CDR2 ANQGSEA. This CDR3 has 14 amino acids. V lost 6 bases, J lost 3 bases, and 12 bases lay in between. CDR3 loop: CSVGRSSGANVLTF. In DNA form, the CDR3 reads TGCAGCGTGGGGCGTTCGAGTGGGGCCAACGTCCTGACTTTC.

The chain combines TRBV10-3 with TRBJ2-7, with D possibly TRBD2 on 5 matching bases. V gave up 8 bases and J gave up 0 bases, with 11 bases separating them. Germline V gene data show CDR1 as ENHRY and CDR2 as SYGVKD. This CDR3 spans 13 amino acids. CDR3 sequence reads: CAIRTGSSYEQYF. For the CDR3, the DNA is TGTGCCATCCGGACTGGGAGCTCCTACGAGCAGTACTTC.

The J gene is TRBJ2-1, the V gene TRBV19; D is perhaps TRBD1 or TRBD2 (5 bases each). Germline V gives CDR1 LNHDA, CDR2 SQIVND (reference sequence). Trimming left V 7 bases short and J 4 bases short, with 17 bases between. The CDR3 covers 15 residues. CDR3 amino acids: CASTHGTEKYNEQFF. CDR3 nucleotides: TGTGCCAGTACCCATGGGACCGAAAAATACAATGAGCAGTTCTTC.

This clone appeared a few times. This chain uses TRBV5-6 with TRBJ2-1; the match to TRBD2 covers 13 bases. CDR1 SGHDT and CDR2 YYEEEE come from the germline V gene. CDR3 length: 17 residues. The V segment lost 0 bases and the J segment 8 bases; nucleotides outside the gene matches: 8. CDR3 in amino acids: CASSLASWTSGSHEQFF. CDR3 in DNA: TGTGCCAGCAGCTTGGCCAGTTGGACTAGCGGGAGCCATGAGCAGTTCTTC.

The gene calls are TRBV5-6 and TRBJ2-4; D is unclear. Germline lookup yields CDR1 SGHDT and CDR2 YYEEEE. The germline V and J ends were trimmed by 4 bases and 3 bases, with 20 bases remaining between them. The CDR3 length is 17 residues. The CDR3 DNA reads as TGTGCCAGCAGCCGTGTTGATACAGCATATCTCAAAAACATTCAGTACTTC. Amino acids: CASSRVDTAYLKNIQYF.

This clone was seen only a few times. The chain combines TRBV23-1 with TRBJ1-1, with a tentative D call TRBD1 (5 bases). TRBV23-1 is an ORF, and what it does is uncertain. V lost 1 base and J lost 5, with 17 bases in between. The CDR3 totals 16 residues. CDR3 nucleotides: TGCGCCAGCAGTCAATATGCCCAGGGAAGGAATACTGAAGCTTTCTTT. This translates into CASSQYAQGRNTEAFF.